This TCR beta chain was captured by sequencing in a study of early T cells in non-severe SARS-CoV-2 infection. CDR3 length: 15 amino acids. In germline, CDR1 is SQVTM, CDR2 ANQGSEA. Trimming pared 4 bases from V and 3 bases from J, leaving 16 bases between. TCRdb re-called the 5' RACE reads through MiXCR, storing one row per CDR3 protein. This sample has tens of thousands of distinct CDR3 sequences, with approximately 12% found just once. This clonotype came up a few times. The specimen comprised whole blood, sampled at baseline. This TCR was sampled from an adult who was a healthcare worker with PCR-confirmed SARS-CoV-2 infection or an uninfected control (not recorded which). The donor label of this sample is uncertain. The rearrangement joins TRBV29-1 to TRBJ2-1; D not resolved. The CDR3 coding sequence is TGCAGCGTTGTTCTGTCGTCGACCCTCTACAATGAGCAGTTCTTC. This sequence encodes CSVVLSSTLYNEQFF.